This paragraph reports one T cell receptor (beta chain). Antigen specificity is unknown. The data originate from a study of cytomegalovirus exposure and HLA in healthy donors. PCR involved 60 Vbeta and 13 Jbeta primers. Assay used: immunoSEQ multiplex PCR; TCRdb lists only in-frame clones, some missing. The sample has about 280,000 clones, 80% to 90% seen once; the top ten hold 2% to 3%. Study-wide results and caveats: Sequence variants that were highly shared formed a cluster that was likely a sequencing artifact.

The donors comprised healthy bone marrow donors. The source of this sequence is a woman aged 18-35 years in good health and CMV-seronegative. Sample: PBMCs.

In nucleotides, the CDR3 is TGTGCCAGCAGCCCAAGGTCAGGGGGCTCTCAGCCCCAGCATTTT. Its translation is CASSPRSGGSQPQHF. V usage is TRBV5-6 and J usage is TRBJ1-5; 8 bases agree with TRBD1. The CDR3 spans 15 residues. With V trimmed by 4 bases and J by 6 bases, 9 bases remained unmatched. The germline V gene encodes CDR1 SGHDT and CDR2 YYEEEE.